A single sample gave rise to the 19 T cell receptor beta chains below, sequenced in a study of CD8 T cells in ankylosing spondylitis. Study results and caveats: Made up of fewer than 10 highly homologous variants, a TCR beta motif appeared characteristic of ankylosing spondylitis blood.

Using its own MiXCR run on the 5' RACE reads, TCRdb lists one record per CDR3 protein. The table records about 450,000 distinct CDR3 sequences, 25% to 30% of them present only once. The antigens of these receptors remain unknown. The sequenced sample consisted of blood, either unsorted or a sorted T cell fraction (not recorded which). All receptors derive from a male donor with ankylosing spondylitis.

This clonotype was seen a few times. The chain is built from TRBV24-1 and TRBJ2-1; D gene unclear. CDR1 KGHDR and CDR2 SFDVKD come from the germline V gene. The V gene lost 4 bases and the J gene lost 5 bases, with 14 bases spanning the gap. The CDR3 spans 15 residues. The CDR3 spells CATSDPIRNHNEQFF. CDR3 nucleotide sequence: TGTGCCACCAGTGACCCAATACGGAATCACAATGAGCAGTTCTTC.

This clonotype turned up a few times. The V call is TRBV29-1, the J call TRBJ2-5; D not resolved. Trimming left V 7 bases short and J 4 bases short, with 13 bases between. The germline CDR1 and CDR2 sequences are SQVTM and ANQGSEA. The CDR3 extends over 12 amino acids. The CDR3: CSATDVGETQYF. For the CDR3, the DNA is TGCAGCGCCACGGACGTAGGAGAGACCCAGTACTTC.

This clonotype was seen a few times. The chain uses TRBV3-1 and TRBJ2-5; weak D call: TRBD2 (6 bases). This CDR3 is 15 amino acids long. CDR1 is LGHDT, CDR2 YNNKEL, per germline (reference sequence). The ends were cut back, 2 bases at V and 2 bases at J, with 12 bases in the middle. The CDR3 reads CASSQKGTVQETQYF. CDR3 coding DNA: TGTGCCAGCAGCCAAAAGGGGACTGTTCAAGAGACCCAGTACTTC.

The chain's CDR3 is CASSLDIYEQYF. The CDR3 DNA follows: TGTGCCAGCAGCCTTGACATCTACGAGCAGTACTTC. V is TRBV7-9 and J is TRBJ2-7; D uncertain. The CDR3 has 12 residues. Looked up from germline, CDR1 is SEHNR and CDR2 is FQNEAQ (reference sequence). Trimming shortened V by 5 bases and J by 3 bases, and 8 bases separated the two germline ends.

This clonotype was recorded a few times. The chain's CDR3 is CASSPRGASNSPLHF. DNA of the CDR3: TGCGCCAGCAGCCCTCGGGGGGCGAGTAATTCACCCCTCCACTTT. The rearrangement links TRBV5-1 to TRBJ1-6, with a weak D call TRBD1 (6 bases). Trimming took 4 bases from V and 6 from J, leaving 14 bases between them. CDR1 is SGHRS and CDR2 is YFSETQ in the germline V gene. The CDR3 is made up of 15 amino acids.

The chain links TRBV20-1 to TRBJ2-1; possibly TRBD1 or TRBD2 for D (6 bases each). V lost 0 bases, J lost 7 bases, and 16 bases lay in between. Germline CDR1 and CDR2: DFQATT and SNEGSKA (reference sequence). This CDR3 region has 15 residues. DNA for the CDR3: TGCAGTGCTAGAGATTCTTCCGGAGGGGGGAATGAGCAGTTCTTC. Protein sequence: CSARDSSGGGNEQFF.

This clonotype was counted a few times. The J gene is TRBJ1-1, the V gene TRBV5-1; 7 nucleotides agree with TRBD1. Germline trimming cut 1 base from V and 4 bases from J; bases unmatched to any gene: 13. CDR3 size: 17 residues. CDR1 and CDR2 from the germline V gene are SGHRS and YFSETQ. In nucleotides, the CDR3 is TGCGCCAGCAGCTTGAACCTGATGGTGACAGGGAGCACTGAAGCTTTCTTT. Protein product: CASSLNLMVTGSTEAFF.

This clonotype was counted only a few times. The chain joins TRBV29-1 to TRBJ2-2; either TRBD1 or TRBD2 may fit D (5 bases each). Germline-derived CDR1 and CDR2 are SQVTM and ANQGSEA. The CDR3 is made up of 14 amino acids. V was pared by 3 bases and J by 4 bases, with 12 bases between. The chain's CDR3 is CSVDPRAGTGELFF. The CDR3 region has the DNA TGCAGCGTTGACCCCAGGGCGGGCACCGGGGAGCTGTTTTTT.

The CDR3 DNA is TGCGCCAGCAGCTTGGTAGCGCGACAGTCTAATGAAAAACTGTTTTTT. It specifies CASSLVARQSNEKLFF. The J gene is TRBJ1-4, the V gene TRBV5-1; D is perhaps TRBD1 (5 bases). Germline CDR1 reads SGHRS; CDR2 reads YFSETQ. This CDR3 region has 16 residues. The V and J ends lost 0 bases and 3 bases respectively, with 12 bases between them.

This chain links TRBV20-1 with TRBJ1-2; D ambiguous. Per germline, CDR1 DFQATT and CDR2 SNEGSKA (reference sequence). The CDR3 contains 13 residues. Deletions cut 4 bases from V and 4 bases from J, with 13 bases between. CDR3 sequence (DNA): TGCAGTGCTAAAGCACCGAAGACCTATGGCTACACCTTC. As protein: CSAKAPKTYGYTF.

The chain recombines TRBV20-1 with TRBJ1-2, with 9 positions matching TRBD1. The CDR3 is made up of 14 amino acids. Germline-derived CDR1 and CDR2 are DFQATT and SNEGSKA (reference sequence). V shed 6 bases and J 4 bases; nucleotides not matched to a gene: 9. CDR3 nucleotides: TGCAGTGCGGGACCGGGACAGGGCTCCTATGGCTACACCTTC. Translation gives CSAGPGQGSYGYTF.

There are a few counts of this clonotype. J is TRBJ2-1 and V is TRBV6-2 or TRBV6-3, with 9 bases matching TRBD2. Germline assignment: CDR1 MNHEY and CDR2 SVGEGT. V lost 6 bases, J lost 5 bases, and 5 bases stayed unmatched. The CDR3 is 14 residues long. The CDR3 sequence: CASRRSGRNNEQFF. In nucleotides, the CDR3 is TGTGCCAGCAGACGCAGCGGGAGGAACAATGAGCAGTTCTTC.

The CDR3 sequence: CSARAPQGTSGRTYNEQFF. The DNA of the CDR3 is TGCAGTGCTAGAGCCCCTCAGGGGACTAGCGGGAGGACCTACAATGAGCAGTTCTTC. The chain combines TRBV20-1 with TRBJ2-1; 15 bases fit TRBD2. The CDR3 contains 19 residues. Germline V gene lookup returns CDR1 DFQATT and CDR2 SNEGSKA (reference sequence). Trimming took 1 base from V and 2 from J; bases not matched to a gene: 9.

The chain uses TRBV5-5 and TRBJ2-3; 10 bases agree with TRBD2. The CDR3 totals 17 residues. V lost 4 bases to trimming and J lost 2 bases; unmatched junction nucleotides: 10. CDR1 is SGHKS, CDR2 YYEKEE, per germline (reference sequence). CDR3: CASSKGGTSAHTDTQYF. DNA of the CDR3: TGTGCCAGCAGCAAAGGGGGGACTAGCGCCCACACAGATACGCAGTATTTT. Together with reference TRBV5-5 and TRBJ2-3, the CDR3 gives the full variable domain: DAGVTQSPTHLIKTRGQQVTLRCSPISGHKSVSWYQQVLGQGPQFIFQYYEKEERGRGNFPDRFSARQFPNYSSELNVNALLLGDSALYLCASSKGGTSAHTDTQYFGPGTRLTVL.

The chain has TRBV12-3 or TRBV12-4 and TRBJ2-6; 7 nucleotides agree with TRBD2. The CDR3 is 17 residues long. The ends lost 3 bases at V and 0 bases at J; junction bases unmatched: 5. The DNA of the CDR3 is TGTGCCAGCAGTTTTGAGGGAGGGCCCTCTGGGGCCAACGTCCTGACTTTC. Translated: CASSFEGGPSGANVLTF.

The chain couples TRBV20-1 to TRBJ2-5, with a tentative D call TRBD2 (6 bases). V lost 0 bases and J 3 bases, leaving 14 bases between the germline ends. The CDR3 runs to 15 residues. CDR1 is DFQATT, CDR2 SNEGSKA, per germline (reference sequence). This CDR3 is CSARDIADSKETQYF. The DNA of the CDR3 is TGCAGTGCTAGAGATATAGCGGATTCCAAAGAGACCCAGTACTTC.

This rearrangement joins TRBV15 to TRBJ1-1, with unresolved D. V lost 2 bases and J 0 bases, leaving 10 bases between the germline ends. Per germline, CDR1 LNHNV and CDR2 YYDKDF (reference sequence). CDR3 length equals 15 residues. The CDR3 DNA reads as TGTGCCACCAGCAGAAACGGGAGAGTGAACACTGAAGCTTTCTTT. Its translation is CATSRNGRVNTEAFF.

CDR3 DNA sequence: TGCGCCAGCAGCCCACGGACAGGGGCACCTTATGGCTACACCTTC. Its translation is CASSPRTGAPYGYTF. V usage is TRBV5-1 and J usage is TRBJ1-2, with 9 bases fitting TRBD1. V lost 4 bases, J lost 5 bases, and 9 bases stayed unmatched. CDR1 SGHRS and CDR2 YFSETQ come from the germline V gene. The CDR3 runs to 15 residues.

This clonotype was detected only a few times. The chain joins TRBV5-1 to TRBJ2-1; D is perhaps TRBD2 (6 bases). From germline, CDR1 is SGHRS and CDR2 YFSETQ. The CDR3 sequence is 15 residues long. V lost 1 base, J lost 8 bases, and 16 bases lay in between. The DNA of the CDR3 is TGCGCCAGCAGCTTGACGGGAGTCAATAGTGATGAGCAGTTCTTC. This codes for CASSLTGVNSDEQFF.